The 20 T cell receptor beta chains presented below share a single source sample, sequenced in a study of response to subunit inactivated influenza vaccine. Each CDR3 protein is one row after TCRdb ran MiXCR on the RT-PCR reads. This table holds some 480,000 distinct CDR3 sequences, roughly 11% found once. The specimen was PBMCs from blood, collected roughly 47 days after vaccination. The receptor source for this set is a man aged 50-59 years who received an inactivated influenza vaccine.

The chain couples TRBV20-1 to TRBJ2-7, with TRBD2 matching over 10 bases. The J segment lost 5 bases and the V segment lost 6 bases, leaving 13 bases of the junction unmatched. The V gene's germline CDR1 is DFQATT and CDR2 SNEGSKA (reference sequence). The CDR3 runs to 15 residues. CDR3 DNA: TGCAGTGCAAGGGGTCTAGCGGGAGCAGGAGACGAGCAGTACTTC. The encoded protein is CSARGLAGAGDEQYF.

This clonotype was seen a few times. The V call is TRBV29-1, the J call TRBJ2-7, with a weak D call TRBD1 (6 bases). CDR1 and CDR2 from the germline V gene are SQVTM and ANQGSEA. The CDR3 has 11 amino acids. Trimming left V 7 bases short and J 7 bases short, with 14 bases between. The CDR3 here is CSGTASKEQYF. In DNA, the CDR3 is TGCAGCGGGACAGCCTCAAAAGAGCAGTACTTC.

To note about this clonotype: A clone one base away is much larger, so this may be a read error. This chain connects TRBV10-3 to TRBJ2-3; tentatively, D is TRBD1 or TRBD2 (8 bases each). This CDR3 has 11 residues. The germline CDR1 and CDR2 sequences are ENHRY and SYGVKD. Trimming took 10 bases from V and 9 from J, leaving 14 bases between them. CDR3 DNA: TGTGCCACAGGGGGCGGGGGGACGCAGTATTTT. Its translation: CATGGGGTQYF.

This clonotype showed up just a few times. The V call is TRBV7-2, the J call TRBJ2-3; 9 bases fit TRBD1. CDR1 and CDR2 (germline): SGHTA, FQGNSA. The CDR3 spans 14 residues. Germline trimming cut 5 bases from V and 7 bases from J; bases unmatched to any gene: 7. CDR3 nucleotides: TGTGCCAGCAGCCTAACAGGGGGCGCATATACGCAGTATTTT. This codes for CASSLTGGAYTQYF.

Points on this clonotype: At one end the junction does not follow the germline gene, possibly because of a read error. The V call is TRBV5-1, the J call TRBJ2-1, with 8 bases matching TRBD2. The CDR3 sequence is 14 residues long. CDR1 and CDR2 (germline): SGHRS, YFSETQ. CDR3 sequence (DNA): TGCGCCAGCAGCCCCTGGACTAGCCGGGGGGAGCAGCTCTTC. Its protein is CASSPWTSRGEQLF. Together with reference TRBV5-1 and TRBJ2-1, the CDR3 gives the full variable domain: KAGVTQTPRYLIKTRGQQVTLSCSPISGHRSVSWYQQTPGQGLQFLFEYFSETQRNKGNFPGRFSGRQFSNSRSEMNVSTLELGDSALYLCASSPWTSRGEQLFGPGTRLTVL.

The rearrangement joins TRBV19 to TRBJ2-6, with no clear D. This CDR3 is built from 15 residues. Trimming took 6 bases from V and 0 from J, leaving 9 bases between them. Germline loops: CDR1 LNHDA, CDR2 SQIVND (reference sequence). The CDR3 nucleotides read TGTGCCAGTAGCCCCAAGGGCTCTGGGGCCAACGTCCTGACTTTC. Amino acid sequence: CASSPKGSGANVLTF. The variable domain in full, with the rest retrieved from reference TRBV19 and TRBJ2-6, is DGGITQSPKYLFRKEGQNVTLSCEQNLNHDAMYWYRQDPGQGLRLIYYSQIVNDFQKGDIAEGYSVSREKKESFPLTVTSAQKNPTAFYLCASSPKGSGANVLTFGAGSRLTVL.

In its sample, this clonotype was seen many times. The CDR3 sequence is CASSLRLAGGPDTQYF. The CDR3 region has the DNA TGTGCCAGCAGCTTGCGTCTAGCGGGGGGTCCAGATACGCAGTATTTT. The chain uses TRBV5-6 and TRBJ2-3; 11 bases line up with TRBD2. The CDR3 runs to 16 residues. The germline CDR1 and CDR2 sequences are SGHDT and YYEEEE. Germline trimming cut 1 base from V and 4 bases from J; bases unmatched to any gene: 5.

This chain links TRBV5-1 with TRBJ2-3, with TRBD1 as a possible D gene (5 bases). V was clipped by 4 bases and J by 2 bases, with 11 bases between them. The CDR3 sequence is 14 residues long. Germline-derived CDR1 and CDR2 are SGHRS and YFSETQ. The CDR3 nucleotides are TGCGCCAGCAGCACCGACAGCCTCACAGATACGCAGTATTTT. Residues: CASSTDSLTDTQYF.

The V call is TRBV4-2, the J call TRBJ2-7; no reliable D call. The CDR3 has 15 amino acids. Trimming shortened V by 0 bases and J by 4 bases, and 13 bases separated the two germline ends. From germline, CDR1 is LGHNA and CDR2 YNFKEQ. The CDR3 sequence is CASSQDLAPGYEQYF. DNA of the CDR3: TGTGCCAGCAGCCAAGATTTAGCTCCCGGATACGAGCAGTACTTC.

This clonotype was counted ten times or more. The chain is built from TRBV7-9 and TRBJ2-3; D is perhaps TRBD2 (6 bases). The germline CDR1 and CDR2 sequences are SEHNR and FQNEAQ (reference sequence). The CDR3 consists of 15 residues. Trimming cost V 5 bases and J 0 bases, with 12 bases left between them. CDR3 sequence reads: CASSVSGSSTDTQYF. CDR3 sequence (DNA): TGTGCCAGCAGCGTCAGCGGGTCTAGCACAGATACGCAGTATTTT.

This clonotype was counted a few times. The rearrangement links TRBV5-1 to TRBJ2-3, with 10 bases fitting TRBD2. Germline CDR1 is SGHRS and CDR2 is YFSETQ. The CDR3 loop spans 15 amino acids. J was trimmed by 8 bases and V by 4 bases; bases with no gene match: 10. The CDR3 DNA reads as TGCGCCAGCAGCCGCTGGCTAGCGGGGGATGGTACGCAGTATTTT. Translated: CASSRWLAGDGTQYF.

The table lists this clonotype with many counts. Written as DNA, the CDR3 is TGTGCCAGTGTAGCCCGGGACAGGTCCTCTCAGCCCCAGCATTTT. Protein: CASVARDRSSQPQHF. This rearrangement joins TRBV7-8 to TRBJ1-5; 8 nucleotides agree with TRBD1. Germline CDR1 is SGHVS and CDR2 is FQNEAQ. Unmatched junction bases numbered 13, after V lost 9 bases and J lost 6 bases. CDR3 size: 15 residues.

The V and J genes are TRBV7-9 and TRBJ2-5, with no clear D. The CDR3 is 16 residues long. Germline CDR1 reads SEHNR; CDR2 reads FQNEAQ (reference sequence). The V gene lost 4 bases and the J gene lost 0 bases, with 15 bases spanning the gap. The CDR3 coding sequence is TGTGCCAGCAGCTCCACCCTTCAGGCGTACCAAGAGACCCAGTACTTC. Residues: CASSSTLQAYQETQYF.

This clonotype was seen many times. V usage is TRBV12-3 or TRBV12-4 and J usage is TRBJ1-3; D unresolved. V was clipped by 5 bases and J by 4 bases, with 12 bases between them. The CDR3 covers 14 residues. In DNA form, the CDR3 reads TGTGCCAGCAGTCCTGTTTCATCGGGAAACACCATATATTTT. Translated, it gives CASSPVSSGNTIYF.

The chain is built from TRBV6-2 or TRBV6-3 and TRBJ2-5, with D maybe TRBD1 (7 bases). The CDR3 sequence is 14 residues long. V lost 7 bases, J lost 2 bases, and 14 bases lay in between. Germline V gene lookup returns CDR1 MNHEY and CDR2 SVGEGT. For the CDR3, the DNA is TGTGCCAGCATCCCAGGGGGGCTACAAGAGACCCAGTACTTC. It codes for CASIPGGLQETQYF.

This sequence joins TRBV5-6 and TRBJ2-1; D might be TRBD2 (7 bases). V gave up 0 bases and J gave up 7 bases, with 11 bases separating them. The CDR3 is made up of 14 amino acids. Germline V gives CDR1 SGHDT, CDR2 YYEEEE. DNA for the CDR3: TGTGCCAGCAGCTTGGAGGGAGGGGGGAATGAGCAGTTCTTC. Translating gives CASSLEGGGNEQFF.

This clonotype was detected ten times or more. V gene TRBV7-9 combines with J gene TRBJ2-1; 9 nucleotides agree with TRBD2. V lost 3 bases to trimming and J lost 5 bases; unmatched junction nucleotides: 5. The CDR3 sequence is 15 residues long. Germline CDR1 SEHNR, CDR2 FQNEAQ (reference sequence). The CDR3 loop reads CASSLPPSGNNEQFF. The CDR3 coding sequence is TGTGCCAGCAGCTTGCCCCCTAGCGGGAACAATGAGCAGTTCTTC.

This clonotype was counted only a few times. The chain joins TRBV5-1 to TRBJ2-3, with D perhaps TRBD1 (5 bases). V was cut by 0 bases and J by 5 bases, with 10 bases left in between. The germline V gene encodes CDR1 SGHRS and CDR2 YFSETQ. There are 14 residues in the CDR3. CDR3 region: CASSLADQGDTQYF. In nucleotides, the CDR3 is TGCGCCAGCAGCTTGGCCGATCAGGGAGATACGCAGTATTTT.

As regards this clonotype: Just one base apart from a much larger clone, this may be a read error. This chain uses TRBV5-1 with TRBJ2-1, with D possibly matching TRBD2 (6 bases). This CDR3 contains 13 residues. CDR1 is SGHRS, CDR2 YFSETQ, per germline. DNA of the CDR3: TGCGCCAGCCAGATAAGCGGGTACAATGAGGAGTTCTTC. Translated: CASQISGYNEEFF.

With respect to this clonotype: At one of its ends the junction is not consistent with the germline gene, which may arise from a read error. This chain links TRBV7-3 with TRBJ2-7; 10 bases agree with TRBD2. Per germline, CDR1 SGHTA and CDR2 FQGTGA. This CDR3 comprises 15 residues. CDR3 bases: TGTGCCAGCAGCTTCATACTAGCGGGAAAGGAAGAGCAGTGCTTC. As protein: CASSFILAGKEEQCF.